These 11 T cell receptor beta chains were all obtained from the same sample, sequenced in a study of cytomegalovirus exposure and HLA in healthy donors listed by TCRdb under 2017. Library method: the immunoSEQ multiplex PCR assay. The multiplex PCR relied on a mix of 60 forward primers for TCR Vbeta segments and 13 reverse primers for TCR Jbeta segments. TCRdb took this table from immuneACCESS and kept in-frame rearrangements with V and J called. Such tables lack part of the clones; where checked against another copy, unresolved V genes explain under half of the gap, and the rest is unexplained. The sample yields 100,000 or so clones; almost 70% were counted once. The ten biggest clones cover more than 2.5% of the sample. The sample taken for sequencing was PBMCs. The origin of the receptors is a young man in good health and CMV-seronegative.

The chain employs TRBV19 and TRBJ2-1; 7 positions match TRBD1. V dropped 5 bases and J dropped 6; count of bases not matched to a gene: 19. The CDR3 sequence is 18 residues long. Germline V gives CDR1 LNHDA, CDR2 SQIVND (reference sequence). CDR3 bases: TGTGCCAGTAGTCCCTACCCCCGGCGAGGGGGCCACGGCAATGAGCAGTTCTTC. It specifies CASSPYPRRGGHGNEQFF.

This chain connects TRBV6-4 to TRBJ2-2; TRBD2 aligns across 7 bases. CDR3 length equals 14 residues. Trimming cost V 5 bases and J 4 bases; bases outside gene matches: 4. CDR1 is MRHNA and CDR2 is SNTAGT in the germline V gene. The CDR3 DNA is TGTGCCAGCAGTAAGGAGCGGGGCACCGGGGAGCTGTTTTTT. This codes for CASSKERGTGELFF.

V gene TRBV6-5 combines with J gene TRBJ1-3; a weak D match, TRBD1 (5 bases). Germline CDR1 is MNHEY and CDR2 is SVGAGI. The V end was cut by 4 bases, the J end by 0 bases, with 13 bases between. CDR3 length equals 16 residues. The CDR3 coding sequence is TGTGCCAGCAGTTCGGGAGGGGCGAACTCTGGAAACACCATATATTTT. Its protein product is CASSSGGANSGNTIYF.

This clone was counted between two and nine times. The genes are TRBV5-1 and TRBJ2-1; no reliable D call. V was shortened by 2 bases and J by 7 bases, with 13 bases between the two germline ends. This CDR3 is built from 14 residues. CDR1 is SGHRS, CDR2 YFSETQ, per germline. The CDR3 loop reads CASSFDLVQNEQFF. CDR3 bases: TGCGCCAGCAGCTTTGACCTAGTACAAAATGAGCAGTTCTTC.

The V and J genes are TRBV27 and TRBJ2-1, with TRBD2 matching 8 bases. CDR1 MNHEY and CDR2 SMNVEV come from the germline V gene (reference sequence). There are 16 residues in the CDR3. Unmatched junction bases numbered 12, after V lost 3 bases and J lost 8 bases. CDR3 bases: TGTGCCAGCAGTTTCTTAGCGGGGAAGGGTCTGTATGAGCAGTTCTTC. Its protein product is CASSFLAGKGLYEQFF.

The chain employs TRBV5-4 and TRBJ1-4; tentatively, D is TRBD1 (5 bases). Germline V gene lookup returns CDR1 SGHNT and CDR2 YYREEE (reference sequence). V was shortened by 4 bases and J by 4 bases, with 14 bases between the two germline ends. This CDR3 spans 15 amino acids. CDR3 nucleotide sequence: TGTGCCAGCAGCAATGGTCGGGGGAATAATGAAAAACTGTTTTTT. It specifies CASSNGRGNNEKLFF. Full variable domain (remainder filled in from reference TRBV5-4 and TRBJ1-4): ETGVTQSPTHLIKTRGQQVTLRCSSQSGHNTVSWYQQALGQGPQFIFQYYREEENGRGNFPPRFSGLQFPNYSSELNVNALELDDSALYLCASSNGRGNNEKLFFGSGTQLSVL.

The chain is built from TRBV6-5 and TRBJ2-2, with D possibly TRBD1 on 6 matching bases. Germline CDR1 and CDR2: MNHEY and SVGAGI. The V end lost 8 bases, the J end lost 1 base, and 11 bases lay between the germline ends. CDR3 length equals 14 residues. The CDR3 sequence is CASRSGQNTGELFF. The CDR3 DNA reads TGTGCCAGCCGATCGGGACAGAACACCGGGGAGCTGTTTTTT.

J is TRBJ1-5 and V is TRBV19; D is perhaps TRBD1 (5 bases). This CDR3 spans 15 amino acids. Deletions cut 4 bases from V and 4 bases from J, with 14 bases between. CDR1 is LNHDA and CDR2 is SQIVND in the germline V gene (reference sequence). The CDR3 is CASSTKRTQNQPQHF. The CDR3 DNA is TGTGCCAGTAGTACAAAGAGGACACAAAATCAGCCCCAGCATTTT. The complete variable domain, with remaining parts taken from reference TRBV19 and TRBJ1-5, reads DGGITQSPKYLFRKEGQNVTLSCEQNLNHDAMYWYRQDPGQGLRLIYYSQIVNDFQKGDIAEGYSVSREKKESFPLTVTSAQKNPTAFYLCASSTKRTQNQPQHFGDGTRLSIL.

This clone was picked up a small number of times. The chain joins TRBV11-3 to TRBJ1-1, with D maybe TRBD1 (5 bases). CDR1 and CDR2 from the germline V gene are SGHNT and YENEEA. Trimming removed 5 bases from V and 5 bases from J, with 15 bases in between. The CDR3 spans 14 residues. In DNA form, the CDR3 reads TGTGCCAGCAGCCGGGGGGGTTCCCGGACTGAAGCTTTCTTT. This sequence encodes CASSRGGSRTEAFF.

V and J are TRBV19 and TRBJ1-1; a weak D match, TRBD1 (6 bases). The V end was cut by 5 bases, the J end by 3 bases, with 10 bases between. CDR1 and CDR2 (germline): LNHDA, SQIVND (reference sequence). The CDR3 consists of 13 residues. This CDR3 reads CASSPDRYTEAFF. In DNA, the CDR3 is TGTGCCAGTAGTCCGGACAGATACACTGAAGCTTTCTTT.

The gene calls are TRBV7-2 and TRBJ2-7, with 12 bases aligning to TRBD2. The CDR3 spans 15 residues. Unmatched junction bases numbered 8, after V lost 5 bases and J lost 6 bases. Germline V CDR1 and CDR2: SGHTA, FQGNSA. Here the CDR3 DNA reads TGTGCCAGCAGCCTCGCGCTAGCGGGAGGGGCCGAGCAGTACTTC. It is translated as CASSLALAGGAEQYF.